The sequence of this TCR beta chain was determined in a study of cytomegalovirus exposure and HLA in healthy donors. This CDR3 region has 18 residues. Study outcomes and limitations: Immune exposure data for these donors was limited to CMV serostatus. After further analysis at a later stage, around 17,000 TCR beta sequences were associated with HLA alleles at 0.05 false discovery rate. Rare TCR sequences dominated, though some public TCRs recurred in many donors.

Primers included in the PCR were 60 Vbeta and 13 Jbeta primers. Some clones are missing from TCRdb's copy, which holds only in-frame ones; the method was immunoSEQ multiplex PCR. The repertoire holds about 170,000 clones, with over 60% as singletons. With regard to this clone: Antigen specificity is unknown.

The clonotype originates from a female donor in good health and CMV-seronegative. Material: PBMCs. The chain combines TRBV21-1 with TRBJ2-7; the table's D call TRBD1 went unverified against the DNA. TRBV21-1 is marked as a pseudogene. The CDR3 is CASSKGYPTGKSSYEQYF. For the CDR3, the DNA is TGTGCCAGCAGCAAAGGATACCCCACAGGCAAAAGCTCCTACGAGCAGTACTTC.